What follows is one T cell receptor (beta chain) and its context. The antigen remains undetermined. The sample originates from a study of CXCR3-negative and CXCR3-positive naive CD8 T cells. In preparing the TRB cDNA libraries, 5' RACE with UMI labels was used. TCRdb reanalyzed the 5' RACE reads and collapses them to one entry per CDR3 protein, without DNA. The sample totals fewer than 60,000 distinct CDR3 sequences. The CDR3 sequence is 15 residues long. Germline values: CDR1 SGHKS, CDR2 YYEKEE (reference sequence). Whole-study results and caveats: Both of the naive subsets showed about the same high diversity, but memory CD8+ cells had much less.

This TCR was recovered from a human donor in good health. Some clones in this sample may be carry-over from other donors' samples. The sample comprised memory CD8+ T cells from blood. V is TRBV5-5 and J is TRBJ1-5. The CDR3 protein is CASSLGPMYNQPQHF. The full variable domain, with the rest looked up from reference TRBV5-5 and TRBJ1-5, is DAGVTQSPTHLIKTRGQQVTLRCSPISGHKSVSWYQQVLGQGPQFIFQYYEKEERGRGNFPDRFSARQFPNYSSELNVNALLLGDSALYLCASSLGPMYNQPQHFGDGTRLSIL.